This T cell receptor beta chain originates from a study of CD8+CD57+ T cells in acquired aplastic anemia. Study-wide context: The average for DNA from sorted CD4+ and CD8+ cells was about 2.9 ug. Study observations and caveats: Overlap between patients and controls comprised roughly 28 CD8+ CDR3 sequences.

Germline-derived CDR1 and CDR2 are ENHRY and SYGVKD. The V end lost 0 bases, the J end lost 6 bases, and 12 bases lay between the germline ends. This CDR3 is built from 14 residues. This clonotype has more than one count but fewer than ten. Its antigen is not known. Sequencing was done on patients that had shown CD8+CD57+ cell expansion by flow cytometry. Blood was sampled before the patients had received any therapy. Using genomic DNA as the template, TCR beta VDJ and CDR3 profiling was carried out. TCRdb re-called the reads through MiXCR, storing one row per CDR3 protein. The repertoire consists of approximately 120,000 distinct CDR3 sequences, with over 30% occurring once and the leading ten covering approximately 2.6%.

The chain joins TRBV10-3 to TRBJ2-7; no clear D gene. Sequencing was performed on sorted CD4+, CD8+, or CD8+CD57+ T cells (not recorded which) from PBMCs. The TCR was taken from a human donor with aplastic anemia. The CDR3: CAISESNGLGEQYF. CDR3 DNA: TGTGCCATCAGTGAGTCGAACGGGCTGGGCGAGCAGTACTTC.